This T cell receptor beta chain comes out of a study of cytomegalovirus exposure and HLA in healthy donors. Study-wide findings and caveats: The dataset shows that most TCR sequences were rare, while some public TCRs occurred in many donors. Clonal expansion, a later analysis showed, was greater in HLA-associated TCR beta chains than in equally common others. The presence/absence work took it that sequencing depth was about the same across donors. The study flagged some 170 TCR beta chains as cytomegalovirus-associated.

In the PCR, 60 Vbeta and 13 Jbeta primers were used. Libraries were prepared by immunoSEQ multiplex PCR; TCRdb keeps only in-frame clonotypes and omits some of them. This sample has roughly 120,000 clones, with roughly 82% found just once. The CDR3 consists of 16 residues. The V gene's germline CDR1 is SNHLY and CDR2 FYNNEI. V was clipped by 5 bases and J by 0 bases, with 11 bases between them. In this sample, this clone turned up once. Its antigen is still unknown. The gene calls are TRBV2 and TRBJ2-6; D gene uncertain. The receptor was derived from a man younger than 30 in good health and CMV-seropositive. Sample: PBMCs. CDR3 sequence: CASSLVVRSGANVLTF. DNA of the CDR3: TGTGCCAGCAGTCTCGTAGTTCGCTCTGGGGCCAACGTCCTGACTTTC.